This record covers a single T cell receptor beta chain. Antigen unknown. All donors were healthy HIV-negative adults lacking recent acute infections or vaccinations. Approximately 91 million PBMCs supplied genomic DNA for unsorted samples. Germline CDR1 SGHAT, CDR2 FQNNGV. The CDR3 spans 15 residues. Trimming removed 7 bases from V and 0 bases from J, with 10 bases in between. This specimen comes from a study of shared clonotypes between healthy human individuals. About 28,000 T cell genomes, or 250 to 300 ng DNA, went into replicate PCRs of unsorted PBMC. Clones were read by immunoSEQ multiplex PCR, and TCRdb kept only the in-frame ones, dropping some. This table holds roughly 480,000 clones, about 80% found once. Study findings and constraints: There were few donors, and this limited the genetic and exposure-history diversity represented.

The sequenced sample consisted of PBMCs. This clonotype was obtained from a woman aged 40 to 55 in good health. Some clones in this sample may be carry-over from other donors' samples. The chain recombines TRBV11-2 with TRBJ2-6; D gene uncertain. CDR3 nucleotides: TGTGCCAGCACCCCCGCGAGCTCTGGGGCCAACGTCCTGACTTTC. Translated: CASTPASSGANVLTF.